The 29 T cell receptor beta chains presented below share a single source sample, sequenced in a study of blood T cells in healthy people across ages. A second roughly 7 to 12 cycle PCR used barcoded and J-beta primers. TCRdb independently ran MiXCR on the 5' RACE reads; one entry per CDR3 protein. The sample gives 1.5 million to 2 million distinct CDR3 sequences, about two fifths of which show up once; more than 20% is in the top ten. Input material: blood. The receptors come from a human donor in good health.

This clonotype was counted a few times. V and J are TRBV6-5 and TRBJ1-2; 10 bases match TRBD1. Germline CDR1 and CDR2: MNHEY and SVGAGI. The CDR3 totals 14 residues. The V and J ends lost 6 bases and 8 bases, in that order; junction bases with no gene match: 9. The CDR3: CASSPDRGPGGYTF. The CDR3 DNA follows: TGTGCCAGCAGCCCCGACAGGGGGCCAGGGGGCTACACCTTC.

The chain combines TRBV7-2 with TRBJ1-5; no firm D call. Looked up from germline, CDR1 is SGHTA and CDR2 is FQGNSA. Trimming removed 5 bases from V and 0 bases from J, with 14 bases in between. This CDR3 region has 16 residues. CDR3 bases: TGTGCCAGCAGCCCTCGGACTGGCCCTAGCAATCAGCCCCAGCATTTT. It is translated as CASSPRTGPSNQPQHF.

This chain connects TRBV15 to TRBJ2-5, with TRBD1 as a possible D gene (6 bases). The CDR3 is made up of 14 amino acids. Germline CDR1 reads LNHNV; CDR2 reads YYDKDF (reference sequence). Deletions cut 1 base from V and 7 bases from J, with 13 bases between. Written as DNA, the CDR3 is TGTGCCACCAGCAGAGGACAGGAAGTGGGGACCCAGTACTTC. Translated, it gives CATSRGQEVGTQYF.

CDR3 nucleotide sequence: TGTGCCAGCAGTGACAGGACAGGGGGAGATACGCAGTATTTT. This sequence encodes CASSDRTGGDTQYF. This rearrangement joins TRBV2 to TRBJ2-3; 10 bases are a match to TRBD1. Unmatched junction bases numbered 2, after V lost 3 bases and J lost 5 bases. This CDR3 has 14 amino acids. CDR1 is SNHLY and CDR2 is FYNNEI in the germline V gene.

The rearrangement uses TRBV7-2 and TRBJ2-1, with unresolved D. Germline CDR1 reads SGHTA; CDR2 reads FQGNSA. This CDR3 region has 15 residues. Trimming pared 7 bases from V and 1 base from J, leaving 14 bases between. CDR3: CASIHRPLSYNEQFF. In DNA form, the CDR3 reads TGTGCCAGCATCCACAGACCCCTTTCCTACAATGAGCAGTTCTTC.

J is TRBJ2-1 and V is TRBV14, with 9 positions matching TRBD2. The CDR3 is 17 amino acids. Germline V gives CDR1 SGHDN, CDR2 FVKESK. J lost 5 bases, V lost 0 bases, and 8 bases had no gene match. CDR3 sequence: CASSQELRASGDNEQFF. CDR3 in DNA: TGTGCCAGCAGCCAAGAATTGAGGGCTAGCGGGGACAATGAGCAGTTCTTC.

Many counts were recorded for this clonotype. The V and J genes are TRBV2 and TRBJ2-1; 10 nucleotides agree with TRBD2. CDR3 size: 15 residues. The J segment lost 2 bases and the V segment lost 6 bases, leaving 4 bases of the junction unmatched. Per germline, CDR1 SNHLY and CDR2 FYNNEI. CDR3 nucleotides: TGTGCCAGCAGCCCCACTAGCGGGACCTACAATGAGCAGTTCTTC. It encodes CASSPTSGTYNEQFF.

Of note for this clonotype: Sequence at one end of the junction differs from germline and may be a read error. The chain has TRBV30 and TRBJ2-2, with D perhaps TRBD2 (6 bases). The CDR3 is 14 amino acids. Germline assignment: CDR1 GTSNPN and CDR2 SVGIG (reference sequence). The CDR3, as DNA: TGTGCCTGGAGGACTAGTCTACGGGCCGGGGAGCGGTTTTTT. This gives the protein CAWRTSLRAGERFF.

The V and J genes are TRBV12-3 or TRBV12-4 and TRBJ2-7; the D call may be TRBD1 or TRBD2 (6 bases each). Trimming shortened V by 6 bases and J by 3 bases, and 15 bases separated the two germline ends. The CDR3 is made up of 14 amino acids. In nucleotides, the CDR3 is TGTGCCAGCAGAAGGGGGGCAGAGAACTACGAGCAGTACTTC. Translating gives CASRRGAENYEQYF.

The chain couples TRBV29-1 to TRBJ2-1; 7 nucleotides match TRBD2. The J call may be faulty, since TRBJ2-7 better matches the DNA end. The germline CDR1 and CDR2 sequences are SQVTM and ANQGSEA. This CDR3 is built from 15 residues. CDR3 nucleotides: TGCAGCGTTGGGGTCGGGGGGACCTTCCTAGGCGAGCAGTACTTC. Translating gives CSVGVGGTFLGEQYF.

This clonotype was observed a few times. This sequence joins TRBV29-1 and TRBJ2-7; D might be TRBD2 (5 bases). The germline V and J ends were trimmed by 5 bases and 4 bases, with 12 bases remaining between them. The length of the CDR3 is 12 residues. CDR1 SQVTM and CDR2 ANQGSEA come from the germline V gene. In nucleotides, the CDR3 is TGCAGCGTTCAAACGGGCGGGTACGAGCAGTACTTC. Translated: CSVQTGGYEQYF.

The table lists this clonotype with a count of one. This chain connects TRBV7-9 to TRBJ1-2; D is undetermined. The CDR3 covers 15 residues. V lost 3 bases and J 1 base, leaving 12 bases between the germline ends. Germline V gives CDR1 SEHNR, CDR2 FQNEAQ (reference sequence). Here the CDR3 DNA reads TGTGCCAGCAGCTTGTTCCAGGATGATAACTATGGCTACACCTTC. Translated, it gives CASSLFQDDNYGYTF.

This clonotype was observed a few times. The rearrangement links TRBV20-1 to TRBJ2-5, with 7 positions matching TRBD2. CDR1 and CDR2 from the germline V gene are DFQATT and SNEGSKA (reference sequence). CDR3 length equals 15 residues. V shed 6 bases, J shed 5 bases, and the junction held 15 bases outside the gene matches. As DNA, the CDR3 is TGCAGTGCCCTTCGCCGGGGGGAGGGAGAGGAGACCCAGTACTTC. It is translated as CSALRRGEGEETQYF.

The chain employs TRBV6-2 or TRBV6-3 and TRBJ2-5; D unresolved. The J call is in doubt because the DNA end fits TRBJ2-7 better. The CDR3 length is 13 residues. Germline lookup yields CDR1 MNHEY and CDR2 SVGEGT. CDR3 in DNA: TGTGCCAGCAGTTCCCACAGCCTATACGAGCAGTACTTC. Its translation is CASSSHSLYEQYF.

This clonotype was observed many times. The V call is TRBV6-6, the J call TRBJ1-6; a weak D match, TRBD1 (5 bases). CDR1 is MNHNY and CDR2 is SVGAGI in the germline V gene (reference sequence). The V gene lost 4 bases and the J gene lost 6 bases, with 13 bases spanning the gap. This CDR3 has 15 amino acids. Written as DNA, the CDR3 is TGTGCCAGCAGTTTAATTCGGACAAGTAATTCACCCCTCCACTTT. It specifies CASSLIRTSNSPLHF.

The chain couples TRBV12-5 to TRBJ1-1; the D is unclear. The CDR3 runs 17 residues. The V end was cut by 1 base, the J end by 3 bases, with 18 bases between. Per the germline V gene, CDR1 is LGHNT and CDR2 is FRNRAP. The chain's CDR3 is CASGLGTEGSQDTEAFF. CDR3 DNA: TGTGCTAGTGGTTTGGGTACTGAGGGCTCCCAAGACACTGAAGCTTTCTTT.

The chain recombines TRBV12-3 or TRBV12-4 with TRBJ2-1; D not certain. V gave up 4 bases and J gave up 7 bases, with 11 bases separating them. The length of the CDR3 is 13 residues. The CDR3 bases are TGTGCCAGCAGTTGGGGTCAAACGAATGAGCAGTTCTTC. It specifies CASSWGQTNEQFF.

This chain links TRBV7-3 with TRBJ2-1; TRBD1 or TRBD2 may be the D gene (5 bases each). Germline V lookup: CDR1 SGHTA, CDR2 FQGTGA. V gave up 2 bases and J gave up 5 bases, with 13 bases separating them. The CDR3 runs to 15 residues. The CDR3 region has the DNA TGTGCCAGCAGCTTAGCCGGGACCGTGGACAATGAGCAGTTCTTC. Translated, it gives CASSLAGTVDNEQFF.

The rearrangement uses TRBV28 and TRBJ1-1; no firm D call. V lost 2 bases and J 0 bases, leaving 13 bases between the germline ends. This CDR3 region has 16 residues. CDR1 is MDHEN and CDR2 is SYDVKM in the germline V gene. The CDR3 loop is CASSLGRQIMNTEAFF. DNA of the CDR3: TGTGCCAGCAGTTTAGGACGGCAGATAATGAACACTGAAGCTTTCTTT.

CDR3 loop: CASSLKAQGYEQYF. The CDR3 DNA reads TGTGCCAGCAGCTTAAAGGCCCAGGGCTACGAGCAGTACTTC. The chain carries TRBV7-6 and TRBJ2-7, with D possibly TRBD1 on 5 matching bases. Trimming pared 2 bases from V and 3 bases from J, leaving 11 bases between. Looked up from germline, CDR1 is SGHVS and CDR2 is FNYEAQ. The CDR3 spans 14 residues.

The chain combines TRBV7-2 with TRBJ1-2; 9 nucleotides line up with TRBD1. The CDR3 totals 15 residues. Germline V gene lookup returns CDR1 SGHTA and CDR2 FQGNSA. The V gene end was trimmed by 4 bases and the J gene end by 0 bases; junction bases not matched to a gene: 3. The CDR3 protein is CASSSRDRANYGYTF. The CDR3 DNA reads as TGTGCCAGCAGCTCCCGGGACAGGGCTAACTATGGCTACACCTTC. The variable domain in full, with the rest retrieved from reference TRBV7-2 and TRBJ1-2, is GAGVSQSPSNKVTEKGKDVELRCDPISGHTALYWYRQSLGQGLEFLIYFQGNSAPDKSGLPSDRFSAERTGGSVSTLTIQRTQQEDSAVYLCASSSRDRANYGYTFGSGTRLTVV.

J is TRBJ2-7 and V is TRBV7-9; TRBD1 or TRBD2 may be the D gene (6 bases each). The CDR3 runs to 12 residues. Germline V gives CDR1 SEHNR, CDR2 FQNEAQ (reference sequence). Deletions cut 6 bases from V and 6 bases from J, with 12 bases between. The CDR3 spells CASSPGAGEQYF. The CDR3 region has the DNA TGTGCCAGCAGTCCGGGGGCGGGCGAGCAGTACTTC. Complete variable domain (other parts from reference TRBV7-9 and TRBJ2-7): DTGVSQNPRHKITKRGQNVTFRCDPISEHNRLYWYRQTLGQGPEFLTYFQNEAQLEKSRLLSDRFSAERPKGSFSTLEIQRTEQGDSAMYLCASSPGAGEQYFGPGTRLTVT.

This clonotype was found a few times. The chain links TRBV7-2 to TRBJ2-1; 10 positions match TRBD2. The CDR3 extends over 15 amino acids. From germline, CDR1 is SGHTA and CDR2 FQGNSA. Trimming at V came to 3 bases and at J to 8 bases, leaving 7 bases not matched to a gene. This CDR3 is CASSFAAGGEYEQFF. The DNA of the CDR3 is TGTGCCAGCAGCTTTGCAGCGGGGGGGGAGTATGAGCAGTTCTTC.

Only a few counts were recorded for this clonotype. J is TRBJ2-7 and V is TRBV6-2 or TRBV6-3; D gene ambiguous. The J call may be wrong; the DNA end is better matched by TRBJ2-5. In germline, CDR1 is MNHEY, CDR2 SVGEGT. This CDR3 has 13 residues. CDR3 sequence reads: CASSYEAEETQYF. The CDR3 DNA reads TGTGCCAGCAGTTATGAGGCGGAAGAGACCCAGTACTTC.

This clonotype showed up just a few times. The CDR3 DNA follows: TGTGCCAGCAGCCAAGGAGAGGGACCCTACGAGCAGTACTTC. Residues: CASSQGEGPYEQYF. The V gene is TRBV7-6, the J gene TRBJ2-7; D could derive from TRBD1 or TRBD2 (5 bases each). CDR3 size: 14 residues. Germline V gene sequence: CDR1 SGHVS, CDR2 FNYEAQ. V lost 5 bases and J 2 bases, leaving 13 bases between the germline ends.

This clonotype was seen a few times. The chain has TRBV10-3 and TRBJ2-7, with 9 bases matching TRBD2. The J call is in doubt because the DNA end fits TRBJ2-5 better. Germline V gene sequence: CDR1 ENHRY, CDR2 SYGVKD. The CDR3 has 14 residues. The CDR3 reads CAISGSGGFGTQYF. The CDR3 DNA is TGTGCCATCTCCGGTAGCGGGGGCTTTGGGACCCAGTACTTC.

On this clonotype itself: A much larger clone lies a single base off, so this may be a read error. The genes are TRBV12-3 or TRBV12-4 and TRBJ1-5, with D possibly TRBD1 on 5 matching bases. The CDR3 is made up of 12 amino acids. The CDR3 DNA sequence: TGTGCCGGCAGTACGGGGCATCAGCCCCAGCATTTT. As protein: CAGSTGHQPQHF.

The chain joins TRBV4-3 to TRBJ2-3; perhaps D is TRBD1 or TRBD2 (5 bases each). The V end lost 1 base, the J end lost 5 bases, and 13 bases lay between the germline ends. Germline CDR1 is LGHNA and CDR2 is YSLEER. CDR3 length: 15 amino acids. The CDR3 loop reads CASSQVDGTGDTQYF. CDR3 nucleotides: TGCGCCAGCAGCCAAGTGGATGGGACCGGAGATACGCAGTATTTT.

V and J are TRBV12-3 or TRBV12-4 and TRBJ2-1; D may be TRBD1 or TRBD2 (5 bases each). The CDR3 covers 15 residues. Trimming left V 4 bases short and J 8 bases short, with 18 bases between. The CDR3 loop is CASSSTGAPGDEQFF. As DNA, the CDR3 is TGTGCCAGCAGTTCTACCGGGGCCCCCGGCGATGAGCAGTTCTTC.